The 30 T cell receptor beta chains given below trace back to one sample, sequenced in a study of shared clonotypes between healthy human individuals. Generated by immunoSEQ multiplex PCR, the TCRdb table keeps only in-frame clones and is missing some. The sample carries about 1 million clones, about three quarters recorded once. Sequencing was carried out using memory CD4+ T cells sorted from blood. Subset reported: CD45RA-negative fraction. Source of these receptors: a man aged 18 to 29 in good health.

The V and J genes are TRBV28 and TRBJ2-6; the D gene is possibly TRBD1 (6 bases). V lost 5 bases, J lost 1 base, and 12 bases lay in between. The CDR3 loop spans 16 amino acids. In germline, CDR1 is MDHEN, CDR2 SYDVKM. CDR3 protein: CASSGDIDSGANVLTF. The CDR3 coding sequence is TGTGCCAGCAGTGGGGACATTGATTCTGGGGCCAACGTCCTGACTTTC.

In this sample, this clone turned up a few times. This rearrangement joins TRBV6-6 to TRBJ2-7, with D tentatively TRBD2 (6 bases). V lost 6 bases and J 0 bases, leaving 12 bases between the germline ends. In germline, CDR1 is MNHNY, CDR2 SVGAGI (reference sequence). The CDR3 spans 14 residues. The CDR3 spells CASRPSASSYEQYF. For the CDR3, the DNA is TGTGCCAGCAGACCTAGCGCGAGCTCCTACGAGCAGTACTTC.

This chain links TRBV14 with TRBJ1-1; weak D call: TRBD1 (5 bases). V was clipped by 6 bases and J by 0 bases, with 11 bases between them. The CDR3 length is 14 residues. Germline V CDR1 and CDR2: SGHDN, FVKESK. Here the CDR3 DNA reads TGTGCCAGCAGGGGGACGGGTATGAACACTGAAGCTTTCTTT. Residues: CASRGTGMNTEAFF.

This chain uses TRBV20-1 with TRBJ2-3; a possible D gene is TRBD1 (6 bases). V was trimmed by 6 bases and J by 4 bases, leaving 8 bases between them. This CDR3 region has 11 residues. Germline V CDR1 and CDR2: DFQATT, SNEGSKA (reference sequence). The CDR3 nucleotides read TGCAGTGCACAGGGACCAGATACGCAGTATTTT. Encoded protein: CSAQGPDTQYF.

The chain joins TRBV7-2 to TRBJ1-6; tentatively, D is TRBD1 (5 bases). V lost 5 bases and J lost 7, with 18 bases in between. Looked up from germline, CDR1 is SGHTA and CDR2 is FQGNSA. The CDR3 sequence is 16 residues long. CDR3 protein: CASSRTRDVLNSPLHF. CDR3 DNA sequence: TGTGCCAGCAGCCGCACCCGGGACGTTCTGAATTCACCCCTCCACTTT. Drawing the rest from reference TRBV7-2 and TRBJ1-6, the complete variable domain is GAGVSQSPSNKVTEKGKDVELRCDPISGHTALYWYRQSLGQGLEFLIYFQGNSAPDKSGLPSDRFSAERTGGSVSTLTIQRTQQEDSAVYLCASSRTRDVLNSPLHFGNGTRLTVT.

The chain employs TRBV19 and TRBJ2-7; TRBD1 matches at 8 bases. The CDR3 has 14 residues. Trimming took 3 bases from V and 7 from J; bases not matched to a gene: 8. CDR1 and CDR2 (germline): LNHDA, SQIVND (reference sequence). The CDR3 is CASSIRTGSQEQYF. CDR3 DNA sequence: TGTGCCAGTAGTATCCGGACAGGGTCTCAAGAGCAGTACTTC.

The chain links TRBV5-1 to TRBJ2-3; the match to TRBD2 covers 10 bases. CDR3 length: 16 residues. Germline lookup yields CDR1 SGHRS and CDR2 YFSETQ. The ends lost 4 bases at V and 4 bases at J; junction bases unmatched: 9. CDR3 loop: CASSPKSGGAPDTQYF. DNA for the CDR3: TGCGCCAGCAGCCCGAAGAGCGGGGGGGCCCCAGATACGCAGTATTTT.

As concerns this clone: At the DNA level, this CDR3 is encoded by other sequences in the same sample as well. The chain carries TRBV28 and TRBJ1-1; D might be TRBD1 (5 bases). Trimming left V 4 bases short and J 8 bases short, with 8 bases between. Germline V gene lookup returns CDR1 MDHEN and CDR2 SYDVKM. The CDR3 covers 11 residues. CDR3 nucleotide sequence: TGTGCCAGCAGTTCGAGACAGGAAGCTTTCTTT. This gives the protein CASSSRQEAFF.

This clone was observed a few times. Written as DNA, the CDR3 is TGTGCCAGCAGTCCCCAGACAGACAGGGTAAGGGGTCAGCCCCAGCATTTT. Its translation: CASSPQTDRVRGQPQHF. V gene TRBV2 combines with J gene TRBJ1-5, with 7 bases fitting TRBD1. V gave up 5 bases and J gave up 6 bases; unmatched junction bases: 16. Germline V lookup: CDR1 SNHLY, CDR2 FYNNEI. The CDR3 is made up of 17 amino acids.

The chain couples TRBV6-1 to TRBJ2-5; the D gene is possibly TRBD2 (6 bases). The CDR3 length is 14 residues. In germline, CDR1 is MNHNS, CDR2 SASEGT. The V end was cut by 6 bases, the J end by 2 bases, with 13 bases between. Written as DNA, the CDR3 is TGTGCCAGCAGGCGCGGGACCTCACAAGAGACCCAGTACTTC. Translating it yields CASRRGTSQETQYF.

The chain recombines TRBV18 with TRBJ2-3; the D gene is possibly TRBD1 (5 bases). Germline lookup yields CDR1 KGHSH and CDR2 LQKENI. V shed 3 bases and J shed 3 bases, with 19 bases lying between them. This CDR3 comprises 17 residues. The CDR3 loop is CASSPSVGAVGTDTQYF. DNA of the CDR3: TGTGCCAGCTCACCCTCGGTAGGGGCAGTCGGGACAGATACGCAGTATTTT.

The gene calls are TRBV15 and TRBJ2-7; 12 bases fit TRBD2. The V and J ends lost 2 bases and 7 bases, in that order; junction bases with no gene match: 9. The CDR3 runs to 16 residues. Germline CDR1 and CDR2: LNHNV and YYDKDF (reference sequence). The CDR3 is CATSRPLTSGSNEQYF. The CDR3 DNA follows: TGTGCCACCAGCAGACCATTGACTAGCGGGAGCAATGAGCAGTACTTC.

This chain joins TRBV11-2 and TRBJ2-7; 8 bases match TRBD2. Germline V CDR1 and CDR2: SGHAT, FQNNGV. The CDR3 length is 16 residues. J lost 0 bases, V lost 2 bases, and 6 bases had no gene match. CDR3 bases: TGTGCCAGCAGCTTATCTTCAGCGGGGGACTCCTACGAGCAGTACTTC. Its translation: CASSLSSAGDSYEQYF.

The chain joins TRBV2 to TRBJ1-4; D remains ambiguous. Trimming took off 7 bases at V and 4 bases at J, with 10 bases between the two ends. Per the germline V gene, CDR1 is SNHLY and CDR2 is FYNNEI. The CDR3 is made up of 13 amino acids. CDR3 protein: CASTWTVNEKLFF. The CDR3 coding sequence is TGTGCCAGCACCTGGACCGTTAATGAAAAACTGTTTTTT.

The rearrangement joins TRBV6-1 to TRBJ2-7; D not resolved. Germline CDR1 reads MNHNS; CDR2 reads SASEGT. The V gene lost 5 bases and the J gene lost 1 base, with 12 bases spanning the gap. CDR3 size: 14 residues. The CDR3: CASSPYLPSYEQYF. CDR3 in DNA: TGTGCCAGCAGTCCATATCTCCCGTCCTACGAGCAGTACTTC.

This CDR3 reads CASSPRDGGFSYEQYF. CDR3 in DNA: TGTGCCAGCTCACCAAGGGACGGGGGTTTTTCCTACGAGCAGTACTTC. The chain uses TRBV18 and TRBJ2-7, with TRBD2 as a possible D gene (6 bases). V gave up 2 bases and J gave up 1 base, with 15 bases separating them. The CDR3 has 16 residues. The germline gives CDR1 KGHSH, CDR2 LQKENI. The variable domain in full, with the rest retrieved from reference TRBV18 and TRBJ2-7, is NAGVMQNPRHLVRRRGQEARLRCSPMKGHSHVYWYRQLPEEGLKFMVYLQKENIIDESGMPKERFSAEFPKEGPSILRIQQVVRGDSAAYFCASSPRDGGFSYEQYFGPGTRLTVT.

The rearrangement joins TRBV7-6 to TRBJ2-3, with 8 bases aligning to TRBD2. The length of the CDR3 is 17 residues. Trimming cost V 1 base and J 1 base; bases outside gene matches: 7. The germline gives CDR1 SGHVS, CDR2 FNYEAQ. The CDR3 sequence is CASSLGSSGGGTDTQYF. CDR3 bases: TGTGCCAGCAGCTTAGGGTCGAGCGGGGGAGGCACAGATACGCAGTATTTT.

The chain combines TRBV10-3 with TRBJ1-1; D not resolved. The germline V gene encodes CDR1 ENHRY and CDR2 SYGVKD. The V end lost 0 bases, the J end lost 3 bases, and 14 bases lay between the germline ends. This CDR3 is 16 amino acids long. This CDR3 reads CAISESLGRRDTEAFF. Written as DNA, the CDR3 is TGTGCCATCAGTGAGTCGTTAGGAAGGCGGGACACTGAAGCTTTCTTT.

This clone was observed a handful of times. This chain joins TRBV5-1 and TRBJ2-2; 10 nucleotides align to TRBD2. V was clipped by 4 bases and J by 4 bases; unmatched bases: 10. CDR1 and CDR2 from the germline V gene are SGHRS and YFSETQ. The length of the CDR3 is 17 residues. The CDR3 DNA is TGCGCCAGCAGCCCCTCCCTAGCGGGGGTTGTCACCGGGGAGCTGTTTTTT. It translates to CASSPSLAGVVTGELFF.

CDR3 bases: TGCGCCAGCAGCCCTGCTAGCGGGATTGATACGCAGTATTTT. Amino acids: CASSPASGIDTQYF. The rearrangement links TRBV5-1 to TRBJ2-3, with 9 nucleotides matching TRBD2. V was clipped by 4 bases and J by 6 bases; unmatched bases: 6. The CDR3 is 14 residues long. CDR1 SGHRS and CDR2 YFSETQ come from the germline V gene.

This clone showed up just once. The same CDR3 arises from other DNA sequences in this sample as well. This rearrangement joins TRBV5-1 to TRBJ1-3, with 8 bases lining up with TRBD1. Germline V gene lookup returns CDR1 SGHRS and CDR2 YFSETQ. V lost 3 bases, J lost 4 bases, and 3 bases stayed unmatched. The CDR3 contains 14 residues. CDR3 amino acids: CASSSGTGGNTIYF. Here the CDR3 DNA reads TGCGCCAGCAGCTCCGGGACAGGCGGAAACACCATATATTTT.

The chain recombines TRBV5-1 with TRBJ2-3, with 8 bases that match TRBD2. This CDR3 region has 16 residues. From germline, CDR1 is SGHRS and CDR2 YFSETQ. The junction had 11 bases not matched to a gene; V was cut back by 6 bases and J by 2 bases. CDR3 sequence reads: CASTPSGSGDTDTQYF. Here the CDR3 DNA reads TGCGCCAGCACCCCCAGTGGTAGCGGGGACACAGATACGCAGTATTTT. Combining the CDR3 with reference TRBV5-1 and TRBJ2-3 gives the whole variable domain KAGVTQTPRYLIKTRGQQVTLSCSPISGHRSVSWYQQTPGQGLQFLFEYFSETQRNKGNFPGRFSGRQFSNSRSEMNVSTLELGDSALYLCASTPSGSGDTDTQYFGPGTRLTVL.

This clone has only a few counts. CDR3 protein: CASSRADEQYF. The CDR3 DNA is TGTGCCAGCAGCCGTGCGGACGAGCAGTACTTC. The chain joins TRBV5-8 to TRBJ2-7; D call uncertain. This CDR3 region has 11 residues. V was trimmed by 4 bases and J by 5 bases, leaving 7 bases between them. CDR1 and CDR2 from the germline V gene are SGHTS and YDEGEE.

The genes are TRBV30 and TRBJ2-1; D is tentatively TRBD1 or TRBD2 (5 bases each). The V gene lost 2 bases and the J gene lost 7 bases, with 18 bases spanning the gap. Looked up from germline, CDR1 is GTSNPN and CDR2 is SVGIG (reference sequence). This CDR3 spans 15 amino acids. The CDR3 DNA sequence: TGTGCCTGGAGTTTAACAGGAACTAGAAGGAATGAGCAGTTCTTC. Its protein is CAWSLTGTRRNEQFF. Combining the CDR3 with reference TRBV30 and TRBJ2-1 gives the whole variable domain SQTIHQWPATLVQPVGSPLSLECTVEGTSNPNLYWYRQAAGRGLQLLFYSVGIGQISSEVPQNLSASRPQDRQFILSSKKLLLSDSGFYLCAWSLTGTRRNEQFFGPGTRLTVL.

The rearrangement uses TRBV29-1 and TRBJ2-3; either TRBD1 or TRBD2 may supply D (6 bases each). The CDR3 is 15 residues long. V was trimmed by 4 bases and J by 4 bases, leaving 18 bases between them. Germline CDR1 reads SQVTM; CDR2 reads ANQGSEA. CDR3 sequence (DNA): TGCAGCGTTGTAGGGGGGTTAGGGGCCGCAGATACGCAGTATTTT. This sequence encodes CSVVGGLGAADTQYF.

The CDR3 loop is CASRNWLVTGELFF. The CDR3 bases are TGTGCCAGCAGAAATTGGCTAGTGACCGGGGAGCTGTTTTTT. This chain joins TRBV2 and TRBJ2-2; no reliable D call. Trimming pared 6 bases from V and 5 bases from J, leaving 13 bases between. This CDR3 contains 14 residues. Germline CDR1 reads SNHLY; CDR2 reads FYNNEI.

This clone was detected only a few times. V gene TRBV19 combines with J gene TRBJ2-2; 8 nucleotides match TRBD1. J gave up 0 bases and V 7 bases, and 7 bases lay outside the gene matches. CDR1 and CDR2 (germline): LNHDA, SQIVND (reference sequence). This CDR3 comprises 16 residues. The CDR3 sequence: CASTSGGRANTGELFF. Written as DNA, the CDR3 is TGTGCCAGTACATCAGGGGGCCGTGCGAACACCGGGGAGCTGTTTTTT.

J is TRBJ2-3 and V is TRBV2; 9 bases fit TRBD1. CDR3 length: 14 residues. V was pared by 6 bases and J by 1 base, with 2 bases of the junction left unmatched. CDR1 is SNHLY, CDR2 FYNNEI, per germline. This CDR3 reads CASRRTGGTDTQYF. CDR3 coding DNA: TGTGCCAGCAGGAGGACAGGGGGCACAGATACGCAGTATTTT.

This chain uses TRBV2 with TRBJ2-5, with 9 bases matching TRBD2. The DNA end favors TRBJ2-7, so the J call may be wrong. Germline assignment: CDR1 SNHLY and CDR2 FYNNEI. CDR3 length: 15 amino acids. The CDR3 protein is CASSELASGTHEQYF. CDR3 coding DNA: TGTGCCAGCAGTGAATTGGCTAGCGGGACCCACGAGCAGTACTTC.

This chain uses TRBV5-4 with TRBJ1-6, with 7 bases lining up with TRBD1. CDR1 is SGHNT, CDR2 YYREEE, per germline (reference sequence). The CDR3 is 14 residues long. The J segment lost 9 bases and the V segment lost 2 bases, leaving 5 bases of the junction unmatched. The CDR3 DNA reads TGTGCCAGCAGCTTACAGGGGAATAGTTCACCCCTCCACTTT. Its protein is CASSLQGNSSPLHF.